This T cell receptor beta chain was observed in a study of shared clonotypes between healthy human individuals. The assay was carried out at the deep level. The repertoire was sequenced with immunoSEQ multiplex PCR; TCRdb's copy has only in-frame clones and lacks some. The data show about 2,200,000 clones, with roughly 91% seen just once and about 1.5% held by the top ten. Turning to this clone: The target antigen is unknown.

Naive CD8 cells lacked CD45RO and underwent positive selection for CCR7, leaving out terminally differentiated effector memory CD45RA+ cells. Whole-study findings and limits: Around 5% of naive CD4 clonotypes were common to a few donors. Sampling included only blood; tissue repertoires likely differ.

The CDR3 is 15 amino acids. Germline V lookup: CDR1 SGHDT, CDR2 YYEEEE. V shed 1 base and J shed 7 bases, with 14 bases lying between them. The clonotype originates from a man younger than 35 in good health. Some clones in this sample may be carry-over from other donors' samples. This chain uses TRBV5-6 with TRBJ2-2; no clear D. Sequencing was done on a sample of naive CD8+ T cells from PBMCs. CDR3 residues: CASSLFPIGFGELFF. As DNA, the CDR3 is TGTGCCAGCAGCTTGTTCCCGATCGGTTTCGGGGAGCTGTTTTTT.